Detailed here is one T cell receptor (beta chain). Sequenced by immunoSEQ multiplex PCR; TCRdb stores in-frame clones only, minus some. The profile shows 130,000 to 150,000 clones, roughly 84% of them singletons. The sample belongs to a study of blood T cell repertoires in COVID-19. Across the study: PBMCs, B-cell-depleted T cells, or T cells provided the cDNA or gDNA that made up the material.

Trimming shortened V by 4 bases and J by 6 bases, and 16 bases separated the two germline ends. The CDR3 totals 14 residues. Germline assignment: CDR1 SNHLY and CDR2 FYNNEI. The chain joins TRBV2 to TRBJ2-7; a weak D match, TRBD2 (6 bases). What was sequenced was peripheral blood. The TCR originated in a human donor in a cohort sampled during active COVID-19. The CDR3 DNA is TGTGCCAGCAGTGTGCAGGGATTGGGAGGCGAGCAGTACTTC. It yields the protein CASSVQGLGGEQYF.